The 3 T cell receptor beta chains below all came from one sample that was sequenced in a study of T cell responses to AZD1222 COVID-19 vaccine (dated by TCRdb to the early 2020s). In light of the paper, this sample's time point label describes: about 28 days (+/-7) after the second vaccine dose. Library preparation employed the immunoSEQ multiplex PCR assay. In TCRdb, the immuneACCESS table is reduced to in-frame sequences with V and J assigned. These tables do not hold every clone; where another copy was compared, an unresolved V gene accounts for under half, and the others remain unexplained. In all, the sample holds approximately 100,000 clones, and around nine tenths of those were seen once. The ten largest clonotypes hold roughly 5.9% of the sample. This material consisted of peripheral blood, taken 28 days after the second AZD1222 dose. The receptors derive from an adult who received the AZD1222 COVID-19 vaccine.

The chain links TRBV14 to TRBJ1-3; D gene unclear. CDR1 is SGHDN and CDR2 is FVKESK in the germline V gene. This CDR3 spans 16 amino acids. V was shortened by 1 base and J by 2 bases, with 12 bases between the two germline ends. CDR3 region: CASSQARLGAGNTIYF. The CDR3 DNA reads as TGTGCCAGCAGCCAAGCCCGCTTAGGAGCTGGAAACACCATATATTTT.

The rearrangement joins TRBV5-1 to TRBJ1-6, with 8 bases identical to TRBD1. This CDR3 is 15 amino acids long. CDR1 is SGHRS, CDR2 YFSETQ, per germline. V was clipped by 4 bases and J by 9 bases; unmatched bases: 9. The CDR3 region is CASSPETGDGSPLHF. For the CDR3, the DNA is TGCGCCAGCAGCCCCGAGACAGGGGATGGTTCACCCCTCCACTTT.

The J gene is TRBJ2-7, the V gene TRBV7-6; perhaps D is TRBD1 or TRBD2 (5 bases each). The V gene lost 3 bases and the J gene lost 2 bases, with 14 bases spanning the gap. Looked up from germline, CDR1 is SGHVS and CDR2 is FNYEAQ. The CDR3 contains 15 residues. The CDR3 bases are TGTGCCAGCAGCTTGGGGCAGGGACCAACCTACGAGCAGTACTTC. Translation gives CASSLGQGPTYEQYF.